The 12 T cell receptor beta chains presented below share a single source sample, sequenced in a study of CD8+ T cells in alopecia areata. RNA was extracted and reverse transcribed into cDNA as the sequencing template. Using immunoSEQ multiplex PCR, the repertoire was profiled, and TCRdb retains in-frame clones only, with some absent. This table has 150,000 or so clones, around 86% appearing once. Material: CD8+ T cells sorted from blood, obtained at week 0. These receptors all come from a human donor with alopecia areata.

The chain employs TRBV6-5 and TRBJ2-3; possible D gene TRBD1, 6 bases. Germline CDR1 is MNHEY and CDR2 is SVGAGI. This CDR3 region has 16 residues. With 3 bases removed from V and 3 bases from J, the gap between germline ends came to 16 bases. Here the CDR3 reads CASSYGPLGGTDTQYF. The CDR3 DNA follows: TGTGCCAGCAGTTATGGGCCTCTAGGGGGAACAGATACGCAGTATTTT.

The V gene is TRBV11-2, the J gene TRBJ2-7, with unresolved D. The CDR3 consists of 12 residues. Per the germline V gene, CDR1 is SGHAT and CDR2 is FQNNGV. V shed 1 base and J shed 4 bases, with 5 bases lying between them. CDR3 coding DNA: TGTGCCAGCAGCTTAGCCTGGTACGAGCAGTACTTC. Protein product: CASSLAWYEQYF.

The sample holds a few counts of this clone. The gene calls are TRBV6-6 and TRBJ2-2; no definite D call. The length of the CDR3 is 15 residues. Between the trimmed V and J ends, which lost 2 bases and 0 bases, there was a span of 7 bases. From germline, CDR1 is MNHNY and CDR2 SVGAGI (reference sequence). CDR3 DNA: TGTGCCAGCAGTTACGAGACAACGAACACCGGGGAGCTGTTTTTT. It yields the protein CASSYETTNTGELFF.

The chain joins TRBV4-1 to TRBJ2-7, with TRBD2 identical over 9 bases. In germline, CDR1 is MGHRA, CDR2 YSYEKL. The CDR3 totals 15 residues. The J segment lost 3 bases and the V segment lost 1 base, leaving 4 bases of the junction unmatched. The CDR3, as DNA: TGCGCCAGCAGCCAAGGTCCTAGCGGGAACTACGAGCAGTACTTC. The encoded protein is CASSQGPSGNYEQYF.

V is TRBV30 and J is TRBJ2-1; TRBD1 matches at 11 bases. The CDR3 sequence is 12 residues long. Germline assignment: CDR1 GTSNPN and CDR2 SVGIG (reference sequence). V lost 2 bases, J lost 13 bases, and 4 bases stayed unmatched. The chain's CDR3 is CAWSTDRGQQFF. CDR3 bases: TGTGCCTGGAGTACGGACAGGGGGCAACAGTTCTTC. The full variable domain, in which reference TRBV30 and TRBJ2-1 provide the parts outside the CDR3, is SQTIHQWPATLVQPVGSPLSLECTVEGTSNPNLYWYRQAAGRGLQLLFYSVGIGQISSEVPQNLSASRPQDRQFILSSKKLLLSDSGFYLCAWSTDRGQQFFGPGTRLTVL.

The chain uses TRBV29-1 and TRBJ1-1; no firm D call. The V end lost 6 bases, the J end lost 6 bases, and 11 bases lay between the germline ends. Germline V gene sequence: CDR1 SQVTM, CDR2 ANQGSEA. This CDR3 region has 11 residues. The CDR3 DNA reads TGCAGCGTCCGTGCTGGGGCTGAAGCTTTCTTT. This codes for CSVRAGAEAFF. Full variable domain (rest looked up from reference TRBV29-1 and TRBJ1-1): SAVISQKPSRDICQRGTSLTIQCQVDSQVTMMFWYRQQPGQSLTLIATANQGSEATYESGFVIDKFPISRPNLTFSTLTVSNMSPEDSSIYLCSVRAGAEAFFGQGTRLTVV.

The table lists this clone with a few counts. V and J are TRBV6-5 and TRBJ2-7; 7 bases map to TRBD1. Per the germline V gene, CDR1 is MNHEY and CDR2 is SVGAGI. The CDR3 length is 13 residues. With V trimmed by 2 bases and J by 5 bases, 3 bases remained unmatched. CDR3 region: CASSYNRGNEQYF. Here the CDR3 DNA reads TGTGCCAGCAGTTACAACAGGGGAAACGAGCAGTACTTC.

This clone was counted only a few times. The chain uses TRBV5-4 and TRBJ2-7; no clear D. The CDR3 has 11 residues. CDR1 is SGHNT and CDR2 is YYREEE in the germline V gene (reference sequence). The V and J ends lost 3 bases and 7 bases respectively, with 8 bases between them. CDR3 DNA sequence: TGTGCCAGCAGCTCGTTGGGAGAGCAGTACTTC. Translated, it gives CASSSLGEQYF.

V gene TRBV27 combines with J gene TRBJ2-1; 16 positions agree with TRBD2. Germline lookup yields CDR1 MNHEY and CDR2 SMNVEV (reference sequence). The CDR3 runs 18 residues. V lost 4 bases to trimming and J lost 7 bases; unmatched junction nucleotides: 10. The CDR3 loop reads CASSSQGTSGRVGNEQFF. CDR3 nucleotides: TGTGCCAGCAGTTCACAAGGGACTAGCGGGAGGGTAGGGAATGAGCAGTTCTTC.

The rearrangement joins TRBV29-1 to TRBJ2-1; TRBD2 matches 10 bases. The CDR3 is made up of 16 amino acids. The V gene end was trimmed by 1 base and the J gene end by 0 bases; junction bases not matched to a gene: 3. Germline V lookup: CDR1 SQVTM, CDR2 ANQGSEA. This CDR3 reads CSVEGPSGGSYNEQFF. The CDR3 DNA reads as TGCAGCGTTGAAGGCCCTAGCGGGGGCTCCTACAATGAGCAGTTCTTC.

The chain has TRBV4-1 and TRBJ2-5; D perhaps matches TRBD2 (6 bases). Per germline, CDR1 MGHRA and CDR2 YSYEKL. Trimming took 1 base from V and 5 from J, leaving 17 bases between them. CDR3 length: 16 amino acids. The CDR3 loop is CASSQGPREVGETQYF. CDR3 DNA: TGCGCCAGCAGCCAAGGTCCGAGGGAGGTAGGGGAGACCCAGTACTTC.

The chain couples TRBV2 to TRBJ2-1, with D perhaps matching TRBD1 or TRBD2 (5 bases each). This CDR3 spans 12 amino acids. Germline CDR1 SNHLY, CDR2 FYNNEI. Deletions cut 10 bases from V and 0 bases from J, with 7 bases between. DNA of the CDR3: TGTGCCACGGGGACCTCCTACAATGAGCAGTTCTTC. This sequence encodes CATGTSYNEQFF.